These 9 T cell receptor beta chains came from one sample sequenced in a study of blood T cell repertoires in COVID-19. Assay: immunoSEQ multiplex PCR; the TCRdb copy retains only in-frame clones and omits some. Of 500,000 or so clones in the sample, about nine tenths were seen once. The sample taken for sequencing was PBMCs or T cells enriched from blood (not recorded which). These receptors came from a woman between 18 and 29 years old who had recovered from COVID-19.

The V and J genes are TRBV7-8 and TRBJ2-7; 12 nucleotides align to TRBD1. The CDR3 is made up of 14 amino acids. Germline CDR1 reads SGHVS; CDR2 reads FQNEAQ. Trimming at V came to 5 bases and at J to 6 bases, leaving 5 bases not matched to a gene. The CDR3 nucleotides read TGTGCCAGCAGCCGCCGGGACAGGGGGCGCGAGCAGTACTTC. Amino acids: CASSRRDRGREQYF.

The chain is built from TRBV6-5 and TRBJ1-1; no reliable D call. V was trimmed by 5 bases and J by 5 bases, leaving 15 bases between them. Germline V gives CDR1 MNHEY, CDR2 SVGAGI. This CDR3 region has 14 residues. DNA for the CDR3: TGTGCCAGCAGTCCCGGAGGGTTGGGAACTGAAGCTTTCTTT. Translating gives CASSPGGLGTEAFF.

This chain uses TRBV6-5 with TRBJ1-1; the D is unclear. The CDR3 has 11 residues. From germline, CDR1 is MNHEY and CDR2 SVGAGI. Trimming removed 4 bases at V and 7 bases at J, with 7 bases between. CDR3 residues: CASSSLLEAFF. In DNA form, the CDR3 reads TGTGCCAGCAGTTCCCTACTTGAAGCTTTCTTT.

The chain links TRBV11-2 to TRBJ1-5; TRBD1 matches 9 bases. The CDR3 length is 13 residues. In germline, CDR1 is SGHAT, CDR2 FQNNGV. The trim removed 4 bases at V and 7 bases at J, leaving 2 bases unmatched. Here the CDR3 reads CASSWDREQPQHF. The CDR3 bases are TGTGCCAGCAGCTGGGACAGGGAGCAGCCCCAGCATTTT.

The chain uses TRBV29-1 and TRBJ1-1; D is ambiguous. Germline values: CDR1 SQVTM, CDR2 ANQGSEA. Deletions cut 6 bases from V and 1 base from J, with 9 bases between. The CDR3 has 12 residues. In nucleotides, the CDR3 is TGCAGCGTCTTTGACACGAACACTGAAGCTTTCTTT. As protein: CSVFDTNTEAFF.

The V gene is TRBV19, the J gene TRBJ2-1, with D perhaps matching TRBD1 (6 bases). This CDR3 comprises 17 residues. V dropped 8 bases and J dropped 0 bases, with 20 bases sitting between them. Per the germline V gene, CDR1 is LNHDA and CDR2 is SQIVND (reference sequence). CDR3 loop: CASVGATLFSSYNEQFF. The DNA for the CDR3 is TGTGCCAGTGTGGGGGCAACCTTATTTAGCTCCTACAATGAGCAGTTCTTC. The full variable domain, its missing parts supplied by reference TRBV19 and TRBJ2-1, is DGGITQSPKYLFRKEGQNVTLSCEQNLNHDAMYWYRQDPGQGLRLIYYSQIVNDFQKGDIAEGYSVSREKKESFPLTVTSAQKNPTAFYLCASVGATLFSSYNEQFFGPGTRLTVL.

The rearrangement uses TRBV7-9 and TRBJ1-4; maybe TRBD1 (5 bases). CDR1 and CDR2 from the germline V gene are SEHNR and FQNEAQ (reference sequence). V dropped 7 bases and J dropped 11 bases, with 26 bases sitting between them. The CDR3 runs to 16 residues. The CDR3, as DNA: TGTGCCAGCAACCACACCAGGGTCGAGGTACTAAAGAAACTGTTTTTT. Its translation is CASNHTRVEVLKKLFF. Supplemented by reference TRBV7-9 and TRBJ1-4, the full variable domain reads DTGVSQNPRHKITKRGQNVTFRCDPISEHNRLYWYRQTLGQGPEFLTYFQNEAQLEKSRLLSDRFSAERPKGSFSTLEIQRTEQGDSAMYLCASNHTRVEVLKKLFFGSGTQLSVL.

The count of this clone is one. This sample also contains other DNA sequences that code for the same CDR3. CDR3 sequence: CASSPGTGSYEQYF. DNA for the CDR3: TGTGCCAGCAGCCCCGGGACAGGATCCTACGAGCAGTACTTC. V is TRBV11-2 and J is TRBJ2-7; 8 bases are shared with TRBD1. Germline CDR1 SGHAT, CDR2 FQNNGV. V shed 5 bases, J shed 1 base, and the junction held 4 bases outside the gene matches. This CDR3 has 14 residues.

The genes are TRBV2 and TRBJ1-1; a possible D gene is TRBD1 (5 bases). Deletions cut 4 bases from V and 1 base from J, with 7 bases between. The V gene's germline CDR1 is SNHLY and CDR2 FYNNEI. The CDR3 contains 13 residues. In nucleotides, the CDR3 is TGTGCCAGCAGTGCAGGGTCGAACACTGAAGCTTTCTTT. It encodes CASSAGSNTEAFF. Combining the CDR3 with reference TRBV2 and TRBJ1-1 gives the whole variable domain EPEVTQTPSHQVTQMGQEVILRCVPISNHLYFYWYRQILGQKVEFLVSFYNNEISEKSEIFDDQFSVERPDGSNFTLKIRSTKLEDSAMYFCASSAGSNTEAFFGQGTRLTVV.